The T cell receptor beta chain under discussion was sequenced for a study of CD4 T cells in relation to SARS-CoV-2 and coronaviruses. Unexposed donor CD4+ T cells date from about 2010-2018, before the COVID-19 pandemic. Uncultured naive and memory CD4+ T cells supplied DNA for deep TCR-beta sequencing. Method: immunoSEQ multiplex PCR; TCRdb's copy keeps in-frame clones and lacks some. The data contain under 70,000 clones, roughly 88% of them singletons. Study-level results: Compared with monoreactive clones, crossreactive clones showed significantly weaker SARS-CoV-2 expansion. The cross-reactivity analysis covered only spike protein, not other viral proteins. According to naive versus memory sequencing, detected responses are memory recall, not newly primed.

A note on this clone: Its antigen is currently unknown.

Germline CDR1 is MNHEY and CDR2 is SMNVEV (reference sequence). CDR3 length: 13 amino acids. Trimming took 0 bases from V and 1 from J, leaving 2 bases between them. The chain employs TRBV27 and TRBJ2-3; D not resolved. This sequence was found in a human donor in good health. Input material: memory CD4+ T cells from PBMCs. The DNA for the CDR3 is TGTGCCAGCAGTTTATCAGGCACAGATACGCAGTATTTT. This translates into CASSLSGTDTQYF.